A selection of T cell receptor beta chains follows, all from one sample in a study of blood T cell dynamics during melanoma immunotherapy. Method: immunoSEQ multiplex PCR; TCRdb's copy keeps in-frame clones and lacks some. The sample carries 6,000 to 8,500 clones, about 85% recorded once. The source was blood, collected from a patient treated with checkpoint blockade. The receptor source for this set is a human donor with melanoma. CDR3s include the opening cysteine and the closing phenylalanine or tryptophan. The D gene is left open where the match is weak. Only part of the rows carry a size: once, few, many, or a class if the clone is expanded.

V: TRBV19; J: TRBJ1-6; D: NA; size: NA; CDR3: CASSIRGFDSPLHF; DNA: TGTGCCAGTAGTATAAGGGGCTTCGATTCACCCCTCCACTTT
V: TRBV4-1; J: TRBJ2-7; D: NA; size: NA; CDR3: CASSPKEGYEQYF; DNA: TGCGCCAGCAGCCCGAAGGAGGGCTACGAGCAGTACTTC
V: TRBV28; J: TRBJ2-7; D: TRBD1; size: NA; CDR3: CASSLLGQGDGEQYF; DNA: TGTGCCAGCAGTTTACTAGGACAGGGCGACGGCGAGCAGTACTTC
V: TRBV7-2; J: TRBJ2-7; D: NA; size: NA; CDR3: CASSLDSSYEQYF; DNA: TGTGCCAGCAGCTTAGACAGTTCCTACGAGCAGTACTTC
V: TRBV5-5; J: TRBJ1-1; D: TRBD1; size: NA; CDR3: CASSFVYRTGGRYTEAFF; DNA: TGTGCCAGCAGCTTCGTTTATAGGACAGGGGGGAGGTACACTGAAGCTTTCTTT
V: TRBV29-1; J: TRBJ1-3; D: NA; size: few; CDR3: CSVQTGSGNTIYF; DNA: TGCAGCGTCCAAACAGGATCTGGAAACACCATATATTTT
V: TRBV9; J: TRBJ2-7; D: NA; size: NA; CDR3: CASSVASQLSYEQYF; DNA: TGTGCCAGCAGCGTAGCTAGCCAGCTCTCCTACGAGCAGTACTTC
V: TRBV2; J: TRBJ1-1; D: NA; size: NA; CDR3: CASRSQGSTEAFF; DNA: TGTGCCAGCAGATCACAGGGATCCACTGAAGCTTTCTTT
V: TRBV6-6; J: TRBJ1-2; D: TRBD1; size: NA; CDR3: CASREPGQIYGYTF; DNA: TGTGCCAGCAGAGAACCGGGACAGATCTATGGCTACACCTTC
V: TRBV6-1; J: TRBJ1-2; D: NA; size: NA; CDR3: CASSEAIGAFYGYTF; DNA: TGTGCCAGCAGTGAAGCTATAGGGGCCTTCTATGGCTACACCTTC
V: TRBV11-2; J: TRBJ2-3; D: NA; size: once; CDR3: CASSSRDLRDTQYF; DNA: TGTGCCAGCAGCTCCCGGGACCTAAGAGATACGCAGTATTTT
V: TRBV30; J: TRBJ2-5; D: TRBD1; size: NA; CDR3: CAWSTGTAQETQYF; DNA: TGTGCCTGGAGTACCGGGACAGCGCAAGAGACCCAGTACTTC
V: TRBV7-3; J: TRBJ2-2; D: NA; size: once; CDR3: CASSLRGPGELFF; DNA: TGTGCCAGCAGCTTAAGAGGGCCCGGGGAGCTGTTTTTT
V: TRBV10-3; J: TRBJ1-2; D: NA; size: NA; CDR3: CAISESGQGIGGYTF; DNA: TGTGCCATCAGTGAGTCAGGGCAGGGGATTGGCGGCTACACCTTC
V: TRBV6-1; J: TRBJ1-1; D: NA; size: NA; CDR3: CATSRDGNLNTEAFF; DNA: TGTGCCACCTCCCGGGACGGGAATCTGAACACTGAAGCTTTCTTT
V: TRBV6-1; J: TRBJ1-2; D: NA; size: NA; CDR3: CASTLGQSNYGYTF; DNA: TGTGCCAGCACCCTGGGACAATCTAACTATGGCTACACCTTC
V: TRBV15; J: TRBJ2-7; D: TRBD1; size: once; CDR3: CATSDPTGTGALGEQYF; DNA: TGTGCCACCTCTGACCCAACCGGGACAGGAGCGTTAGGGGAGCAGTACTTC
V: TRBV10-1; J: TRBJ1-1; D: NA; size: NA; CDR3: CASSVTGSTEAFF; DNA: TGCGCCAGCAGTGTTACAGGGAGTACTGAAGCTTTCTTT
V: TRBV30; J: TRBJ1-1; D: NA; size: NA; CDR3: CAWYTGRTEAFF; DNA: TGTGCCTGGTACACAGGGCGGACTGAAGCTTTCTTT
V: TRBV5-6; J: TRBJ1-1; D: NA; size: NA; CDR3: CASSLRFNTEAFF; DNA: TGTGCCAGCAGCTTAAGGTTCAACACTGAAGCTTTCTTT
V: TRBV19; J: TRBJ1-3; D: NA; size: few; CDR3: CASSPQGGNTIYF; DNA: TGTGCCAGTAGCCCACAGGGTGGCAACACCATATATTTT
V: TRBV5-1; J: TRBJ1-6; D: NA; size: NA; CDR3: CASSLDQGINNSPLHF; DNA: TGCGCCAGCAGCTTGGATCAGGGGATCAATAATTCACCCCTCCACTTT
V: TRBV7-2; J: TRBJ1-1; D: TRBD1; size: NA; CDR3: CASSFGQGKNTEAFF; DNA: TGTGCCAGCAGCTTCGGACAGGGGAAGAACACTGAAGCTTTCTTT
V: TRBV5-1; J: TRBJ1-2; D: TRBD1; size: NA; CDR3: CASSLARTGELRTF; DNA: TGCGCCAGCAGCTTGGCTCGGACAGGGGAGCTGCGCACCTTC
V: TRBV6-1; J: TRBJ1-1; D: NA; size: NA; CDR3: CASQGWYTEAFF; DNA: TGTGCCAGCCAGGGGTGGTACACTGAAGCTTTCTTT
V: TRBV5-1; J: TRBJ1-2; D: TRBD1; size: NA; CDR3: CASSLMTGGLTYGYTF; DNA: TGCGCCAGCAGCTTGATGACAGGGGGCTTAACCTATGGCTACACCTTC